The rows below give T cell receptor beta chains drawn from one sample of a study of T-cell reconstitution after alpha-beta-depleted transplantation in children. TCRdb analysed the PCR reads with MiXCR anew, one entry per CDR3 protein. The sample holds approximately 350,000 distinct CDR3 sequences; roughly 15% are singletons and the top ten take approximately 4.2%. The source material was PBMCs, sampled from the stem cell graft. These receptors were taken from a human donor who donated a stem cell graft to a child with Fanconi anemia. The CDR3 runs from the conserved cysteine through the conserved F or W. The order of the fields is V gene, J gene, D gene, clone size, CDR3 DNA, CDR3 protein. A D gene is named only where the DNA matches it firmly. The listing skips clone size in some rows; elsewhere it reads once, few, many or a size class.

TRBV27	TRBJ2-5	NA	many	TGTGCCAGCAGTTTATCAACGTACGAGACCCAGTACTTC	CASSLSTYETQYF
TRBV6-5	TRBJ1-4	NA	NA	TGTGCCAGCAGTTCAACCGGGTCACCAAATGAAAAACTGTTTTTT	CASSSTGSPNEKLFF
TRBV29-1	TRBJ2-3	NA	many	TGCAGCGCTGACGGACCCGCGGCAGATACGCAGTATTTT	CSADGPAADTQYF
TRBV20-1	TRBJ2-7	NA	few	TGCAGTGGGGCGCAGCACTACGAGCAGTACTTC	CSGAQHYEQYF
TRBV12-3/TRBV12-4	TRBJ1-4	NA	few	TGTGCCAGCCAAGTGGTGGGAGAAAAACTGTTTTTT	CASQVVGEKLFF
TRBV12-3/TRBV12-4	TRBJ2-7	NA	NA	TGTGCCAGCAGTCCCGAGGGGGGACTTCGGTACGAGCAGTACTTC	CASSPEGGLRYEQYF
TRBV7-2	TRBJ2-1	NA	once	TGTGCCAGCAGCTTGGAGGCCGTAACCTACAATGAGCAGTTCTTC	CASSLEAVTYNEQFF
TRBV10-2	TRBJ1-6	NA	many	TGCGCCAGCGCCGGTTCAGGGGTCTATAATTCACCCCTCCACTTT	CASAGSGVYNSPLHF
TRBV6-5	TRBJ1-1	NA	few	TGTGCCAGCAGTTCAGAGGGGCTGAACACTGAAGCTTTCTTT	CASSSEGLNTEAFF
TRBV11-2	TRBJ2-3	TRBD1	NA	TGTGCCAGCACCCGACAGGGAATAGATACGCAGTATTTT	CASTRQGIDTQYF
TRBV4-2	TRBJ2-1	TRBD2	few	TGTGCCAGCAGCCAAGATCCTCGATCTAGCGGGGGGCTACACAATGAGCAGTTCTTC	CASSQDPRSSGGLHNEQFF
TRBV18	TRBJ1-2	NA	few	TGTGCCAGCTCTCACGATGGGGGCTATGGCTACACCTTC	CASSHDGGYGYTF
TRBV27	TRBJ2-1	TRBD2	many	TGTGCCACCGGACTAGCGGGGGGCCGGGAGCAGTTCTTC	CATGLAGGREQFF
TRBV9	TRBJ2-1	NA	many	TGTGCCAGCAGCGTAGTTGGACTCGGTTTCAATGAGCAGTTCTTC	CASSVVGLGFNEQFF
TRBV20-1	TRBJ2-2	TRBD2	few	TGCAGTGCTAGTAGCGGGGTCACCGGGGAGCTGTTTTTT	CSASSGVTGELFF
TRBV20-1	TRBJ2-3	TRBD2	NA	TGCAGTGCTAGATACTCTAGCGGGGGTGGCACAGATACGCAGTATTTT	CSARYSSGGGTDTQYF
TRBV5-1	TRBJ1-6	NA	NA	TGCGCCAGCAGCTTGGAAGATGGTAATTCACCCCTCCACTTT	CASSLEDGNSPLHF
TRBV29-1	TRBJ1-2	TRBD1	NA	TGCAGCGTGAAGTCGACAGGGTTGGTGAACACCTTC	CSVKSTGLVNTF
TRBV12-3/TRBV12-4	TRBJ1-2	NA	NA	TGTGCCAGCACCATACCGTATTATGGCTACACCTTC	CASTIPYYGYTF
TRBV5-5	TRBJ2-3	TRBD2	many	TGTGCCAGCAGCGTTCACGGGGGGTCGAGCACAGATACGCAGTATTTT	CASSVHGGSSTDTQYF
TRBV18	TRBJ1-2	TRBD1	NA	TGTGCCAGCTCACCCCCTGGCCCAGGGGGCTATGGCTACACCTTC	CASSPPGPGGYGYTF
TRBV10-3	TRBJ1-1	NA	few	TGTGCCATCAGTGAGTCCGGGGGTTTTGGGAACACTGAAGCTTTCTTT	CAISESGGFGNTEAFF